Following are 18 T cell receptor beta chains from one sample sequenced in a study of control samples from healthy donors and cancer patients. This table comes from immunoSEQ multiplex PCR, and its TCRdb copy is limited to in-frame clones, with some not included. Of 80,000 to 100,000 clones in the sample, just over 85% were seen once. What was sequenced was blood. The receptors originated from a man aged 25 to 40 in good health.

The chain has TRBV29-1 and TRBJ1-4, with TRBD1 matching 9 bases. CDR1 and CDR2 from the germline V gene are SQVTM and ANQGSEA. Germline trimming cut 5 bases from V and 3 bases from J; bases unmatched to any gene: 1. This CDR3 contains 13 residues. CDR3 coding DNA: TGCAGCGTTAGGACAGGGGCTAATGAAAAACTGTTTTTT. Amino acid sequence: CSVRTGANEKLFF.

The genes are TRBV12-3 or TRBV12-4 and TRBJ2-7, with D possibly TRBD1 on 5 matching bases. This CDR3 region has 13 residues. The V and J ends lost 1 base and 3 bases respectively, with 7 bases between them. The CDR3 DNA sequence: TGTGCCAGCAGTTTAGGCCAGGGCTACGAGCAGTACTTC. Its protein is CASSLGQGYEQYF.

This clone has just one count. Other DNA sequences of this sample code for an identical CDR3. CDR3 nucleotides: TGTGCCTGGGACCCGGTTGGCCAGAACACTGAAGCTTTCTTT. Amino acids: CAWDPVGQNTEAFF. The chain carries TRBV30 and TRBJ1-1; D gene uncertain. Trimming left V 5 bases short and J 1 base short, with 14 bases between. Germline V lookup: CDR1 GTSNPN, CDR2 SVGIG (reference sequence). The CDR3 spans 14 residues.

The chain couples TRBV10-2 to TRBJ1-1; D gene ambiguous. The germline CDR1 and CDR2 sequences are WSHSY and SAAADI. Deletions cut 1 base from V and 1 base from J, with 13 bases between. The CDR3 is made up of 16 amino acids. CDR3 coding DNA: TGCGCCAGCAGTGAGTACCGGTATGGACGGAACACTGAAGCTTTCTTT. As protein: CASSEYRYGRNTEAFF.

This clone appeared a single time. The chain joins TRBV2 to TRBJ1-1; perhaps TRBD1 as D (5 bases). The CDR3 consists of 14 residues. The germline V gene encodes CDR1 SNHLY and CDR2 FYNNEI. V lost 5 bases and J 4 bases, leaving 14 bases between the germline ends. CDR3 bases: TGTGCCAGCAGTCGACAAGGGGACTTCACTGAAGCTTTCTTT. It is translated as CASSRQGDFTEAFF.

The rearrangement joins TRBV28 to TRBJ1-5, with 10 bases matching TRBD1. After removal of 7 bases from V and 2 bases from J, the junction contained 11 bases not matched to a gene. The CDR3 loop spans 17 amino acids. Germline V gene lookup returns CDR1 MDHEN and CDR2 SYDVKM. The CDR3 DNA reads as TGTGCCAGCAACCCGACAGGGGGCGGTCCGGGCAATCAGCCCCAGCATTTT. Its translation: CASNPTGGGPGNQPQHF.

This clone came up a few times. V is TRBV10-1 and J is TRBJ1-3; D ambiguous. Germline V lookup: CDR1 WNHNN, CDR2 SYGVQD (reference sequence). The CDR3 runs to 16 residues. Trimming removed 0 bases at V and 0 bases at J, with 9 bases between. The DNA of the CDR3 is TGCGCCAGCAGTGAGTCCCCGGCTAGCTCTGGAAACACCATATATTTT. Translating it yields CASSESPASSGNTIYF.

The chain employs TRBV11-2 and TRBJ2-1; either TRBD1 or TRBD2 may fit D (5 bases each). Trimming cost V 5 bases and J 4 bases, with 12 bases left between them. The CDR3 spans 14 residues. The germline V gene has CDR1 SGHAT and CDR2 FQNNGV. CDR3 sequence (DNA): TGTGCCAGCAGCAACCGGGACCTTTACAATGAGCAGTTCTTC. It codes for CASSNRDLYNEQFF.

This rearrangement joins TRBV7-2 to TRBJ2-7; the match to TRBD2 covers 7 bases. This CDR3 has 14 residues. J gave up 5 bases and V 5 bases, and 9 bases lay outside the gene matches. The germline V gene has CDR1 SGHTA and CDR2 FQGNSA. This chain's CDR3 is CASSISSGIDEQYF. Written as DNA, the CDR3 is TGTGCCAGCAGCATATCGAGCGGGATCGACGAGCAGTACTTC.

The chain couples TRBV7-9 to TRBJ2-7; perhaps TRBD1 as D (6 bases). The length of the CDR3 is 15 residues. V lost 3 bases, J lost 1 base, and 13 bases lay in between. Germline loops: CDR1 SEHNR, CDR2 FQNEAQ (reference sequence). In nucleotides, the CDR3 is TGTGCCAGCAGCTTCGAATGGACAGCATCCTACGAGCAGTACTTC. This translates into CASSFEWTASYEQYF.

The chain couples TRBV10-1 to TRBJ2-7, with 7 bases that match TRBD1. The germline CDR1 and CDR2 sequences are WNHNN and SYGVQD (reference sequence). The ends lost 3 bases at V and 11 bases at J; junction bases unmatched: 7. The CDR3 covers 12 residues. CDR3 loop: CASSDRTGVEYF. CDR3 DNA sequence: TGCGCCAGCAGTGACCGAACAGGGGTGGAGTACTTC.

The chain has TRBV6-5 and TRBJ2-5; a possible D gene is TRBD2 (5 bases). Per germline, CDR1 MNHEY and CDR2 SVGAGI. This CDR3 is built from 15 residues. V gave up 6 bases and J gave up 1 base, with 15 bases separating them. CDR3 in DNA: TGTGCCAGCAGAGCGGTCCCGGGCCTCCAAGAGACCCAGTACTTC. Residues: CASRAVPGLQETQYF.

The chain carries TRBV5-1 and TRBJ2-7; D not resolved. The CDR3 is made up of 14 amino acids. The V end was cut by 0 bases, the J end by 1 base, with 8 bases between. CDR1 SGHRS and CDR2 YFSETQ come from the germline V gene. The CDR3 region has the DNA TGCGCCAGCAGCTTGGCCGTGGAGTCCTACGAGCAGTACTTC. Encoded protein: CASSLAVESYEQYF.

The rearrangement links TRBV3-1 (or the pseudogene TRBV3-2) to TRBJ1-1; D is uncertain. The CDR3 is 16 residues long. The V and J ends lost 1 base and 2 bases respectively, with 14 bases between them. From germline, CDR1 is LGHDT and CDR2 YNNKEL (reference sequence). CDR3 sequence (DNA): TGTGCCAGCAGCCAAGGTGGAGGGTTAGTCAACACTGAAGCTTTCTTT. Residues: CASSQGGGLVNTEAFF.

The J gene is TRBJ1-6, the V gene TRBV6-5; D unresolved. Germline CDR1 is MNHEY and CDR2 is SVGAGI. V lost 6 bases and J 10 bases, leaving 10 bases between the germline ends. This CDR3 is built from 12 residues. The CDR3 DNA reads TGTGCCAGCAGGGCCCCGAACTCACCCCTCCACTTT. Translation: CASRAPNSPLHF.

The chain is built from TRBV19 and TRBJ1-2; D is possibly TRBD1 (6 bases). Trimming left V 1 base short and J 4 bases short, with 7 bases between. The CDR3 spans 13 residues. Germline V gene sequence: CDR1 LNHDA, CDR2 SQIVND (reference sequence). CDR3 loop: CASSIGQVYGYTF. CDR3 bases: TGTGCCAGTAGTATAGGACAGGTCTATGGCTACACCTTC. Filled out from reference TRBV19 and TRBJ1-2, the complete variable domain reads DGGITQSPKYLFRKEGQNVTLSCEQNLNHDAMYWYRQDPGQGLRLIYYSQIVNDFQKGDIAEGYSVSREKKESFPLTVTSAQKNPTAFYLCASSIGQVYGYTFGSGTRLTVV.

This CDR3 is CASSVGVRTGGDYGYTF. The CDR3 nucleotides read TGTGCCAGCAGCGTTGGTGTTCGGACAGGAGGGGACTATGGCTACACCTTC. The chain recombines TRBV9 with TRBJ1-2; TRBD1 agrees at 7 bases. Trimming removed 2 bases from V and 3 bases from J; junction bases left unmatched: 13. In germline, CDR1 is SGDLS, CDR2 YYNGEE. The CDR3 extends over 17 amino acids.

V and J are TRBV11-3 and TRBJ2-2; 13 bases are a match to TRBD2. The CDR3 length is 16 residues. Trimming removed 2 bases from V and 7 bases from J; junction bases left unmatched: 4. CDR1 is SGHNT and CDR2 is YENEEA in the germline V gene. The CDR3 sequence: CASSLRLAGGDGELFF. The CDR3, as DNA: TGTGCCAGCAGCTTAAGACTAGCGGGAGGTGACGGGGAGCTGTTTTTT.